A single sample gave rise to the 8 T cell receptor beta chains below, sequenced in a study of blood T cell repertoires in COVID-19. This table comes from immunoSEQ multiplex PCR, and its TCRdb copy is limited to in-frame clones, with some not included. The top ten hold roughly 1.4% of the sample, which has hundreds of thousands of clones, just over 85% seen once. Sequenced sample: peripheral blood. Source of these receptors: a woman aged 25 to 39 with active or convalescent COVID-19.

The chain employs TRBV25-1 and TRBJ1-4, with TRBD1 matching over 9 bases. From germline, CDR1 is MGHDK and CDR2 SYGVNS. This CDR3 region has 13 residues. Unmatched junction bases numbered 7, after V lost 10 bases and J lost 7 bases. This CDR3 reads CAIQGQGGEKLFF. CDR3 sequence (DNA): TGTGCCATCCAGGGACAGGGAGGTGAAAAACTGTTTTTT.

CDR3 sequence (DNA): TGTGCCAGTACCCACCGAGACAGGGTTAATTCACCCCTCCACTTT. It specifies CASTHRDRVNSPLHF. The rearrangement joins TRBV19 to TRBJ1-6, with TRBD1 matching over 7 bases. The CDR3 runs 15 residues. V was pared by 7 bases and J by 6 bases, with 9 bases of the junction left unmatched. Germline V gene sequence: CDR1 LNHDA, CDR2 SQIVND (reference sequence).

The chain couples TRBV5-1 to TRBJ2-1; the match to TRBD2 covers 13 bases. Looked up from germline, CDR1 is SGHRS and CDR2 is YFSETQ. This CDR3 is built from 16 residues. Losses at the gene ends were 3 bases for V and 5 bases for J; bases not matched to a gene: 5. The chain's CDR3 is CASSYSGLAGDNEQFF. The CDR3 bases are TGCGCCAGCAGCTATTCAGGACTAGCGGGAGACAATGAGCAGTTCTTC. The variable domain in full, completed from reference TRBV5-1 and TRBJ2-1, reads KAGVTQTPRYLIKTRGQQVTLSCSPISGHRSVSWYQQTPGQGLQFLFEYFSETQRNKGNFPGRFSGRQFSNSRSEMNVSTLELGDSALYLCASSYSGLAGDNEQFFGPGTRLTVL.

V usage is TRBV7-9 and J usage is TRBJ2-7; TRBD1 matches at 7 bases. The CDR3 is 15 amino acids. The V gene's germline CDR1 is SEHNR and CDR2 FQNEAQ (reference sequence). With V trimmed by 4 bases and J by 2 bases, 8 bases remained unmatched. The CDR3 coding sequence is TGTGCCAGCAGCTCCCCCGGGACAGAAGCCTACGAGCAGTACTTC. Amino acid sequence: CASSSPGTEAYEQYF.

Comments on this clone: In the same sample, other DNA sequences code for this CDR3. The chain has TRBV5-1 and TRBJ1-6, with 9 bases lining up with TRBD1. CDR1 is SGHRS and CDR2 is YFSETQ in the germline V gene. The length of the CDR3 is 15 residues. Losses at the gene ends were 4 bases for V and 3 bases for J; bases not matched to a gene: 2. CDR3 bases: TGCGCCAGCAGCCGGACAGGGGACTATAATTCACCCCTCCACTTT. This sequence encodes CASSRTGDYNSPLHF.

The chain employs TRBV5-5 and TRBJ1-1; 11 nucleotides align to TRBD1. CDR3 size: 15 residues. V trimming: 3 bases; J trimming: 5 bases; junction bases outside the gene matches: 6. The V gene's germline CDR1 is SGHKS and CDR2 YYEKEE (reference sequence). The CDR3 is CASSSGTGGGTEAFF. DNA of the CDR3: TGTGCCAGCAGCTCAGGGACAGGGGGAGGAACTGAAGCTTTCTTT.

The genes are TRBV18 and TRBJ2-5, with TRBD1 matching over 8 bases. The V segment lost 3 bases and the J segment 2 bases; nucleotides outside the gene matches: 8. The CDR3 has 16 amino acids. Germline V gene lookup returns CDR1 KGHSH and CDR2 LQKENI. The CDR3 nucleotides read TGTGCCAGCTCACCTACTAGAAGACAGGGGCAAGAGACCCAGTACTTC. Translated: CASSPTRRQGQETQYF.

This clone came up once. This sequence joins TRBV18 and TRBJ2-1, with 7 bases matching TRBD2. From germline, CDR1 is KGHSH and CDR2 LQKENI. The CDR3 extends over 15 amino acids. V was clipped by 3 bases and J by 2 bases; unmatched bases: 4. The CDR3 nucleotides read TGTGCCAGCTCACCGTTAGCGGGCCCCTACAATGAGCAGTTCTTC. It encodes CASSPLAGPYNEQFF.